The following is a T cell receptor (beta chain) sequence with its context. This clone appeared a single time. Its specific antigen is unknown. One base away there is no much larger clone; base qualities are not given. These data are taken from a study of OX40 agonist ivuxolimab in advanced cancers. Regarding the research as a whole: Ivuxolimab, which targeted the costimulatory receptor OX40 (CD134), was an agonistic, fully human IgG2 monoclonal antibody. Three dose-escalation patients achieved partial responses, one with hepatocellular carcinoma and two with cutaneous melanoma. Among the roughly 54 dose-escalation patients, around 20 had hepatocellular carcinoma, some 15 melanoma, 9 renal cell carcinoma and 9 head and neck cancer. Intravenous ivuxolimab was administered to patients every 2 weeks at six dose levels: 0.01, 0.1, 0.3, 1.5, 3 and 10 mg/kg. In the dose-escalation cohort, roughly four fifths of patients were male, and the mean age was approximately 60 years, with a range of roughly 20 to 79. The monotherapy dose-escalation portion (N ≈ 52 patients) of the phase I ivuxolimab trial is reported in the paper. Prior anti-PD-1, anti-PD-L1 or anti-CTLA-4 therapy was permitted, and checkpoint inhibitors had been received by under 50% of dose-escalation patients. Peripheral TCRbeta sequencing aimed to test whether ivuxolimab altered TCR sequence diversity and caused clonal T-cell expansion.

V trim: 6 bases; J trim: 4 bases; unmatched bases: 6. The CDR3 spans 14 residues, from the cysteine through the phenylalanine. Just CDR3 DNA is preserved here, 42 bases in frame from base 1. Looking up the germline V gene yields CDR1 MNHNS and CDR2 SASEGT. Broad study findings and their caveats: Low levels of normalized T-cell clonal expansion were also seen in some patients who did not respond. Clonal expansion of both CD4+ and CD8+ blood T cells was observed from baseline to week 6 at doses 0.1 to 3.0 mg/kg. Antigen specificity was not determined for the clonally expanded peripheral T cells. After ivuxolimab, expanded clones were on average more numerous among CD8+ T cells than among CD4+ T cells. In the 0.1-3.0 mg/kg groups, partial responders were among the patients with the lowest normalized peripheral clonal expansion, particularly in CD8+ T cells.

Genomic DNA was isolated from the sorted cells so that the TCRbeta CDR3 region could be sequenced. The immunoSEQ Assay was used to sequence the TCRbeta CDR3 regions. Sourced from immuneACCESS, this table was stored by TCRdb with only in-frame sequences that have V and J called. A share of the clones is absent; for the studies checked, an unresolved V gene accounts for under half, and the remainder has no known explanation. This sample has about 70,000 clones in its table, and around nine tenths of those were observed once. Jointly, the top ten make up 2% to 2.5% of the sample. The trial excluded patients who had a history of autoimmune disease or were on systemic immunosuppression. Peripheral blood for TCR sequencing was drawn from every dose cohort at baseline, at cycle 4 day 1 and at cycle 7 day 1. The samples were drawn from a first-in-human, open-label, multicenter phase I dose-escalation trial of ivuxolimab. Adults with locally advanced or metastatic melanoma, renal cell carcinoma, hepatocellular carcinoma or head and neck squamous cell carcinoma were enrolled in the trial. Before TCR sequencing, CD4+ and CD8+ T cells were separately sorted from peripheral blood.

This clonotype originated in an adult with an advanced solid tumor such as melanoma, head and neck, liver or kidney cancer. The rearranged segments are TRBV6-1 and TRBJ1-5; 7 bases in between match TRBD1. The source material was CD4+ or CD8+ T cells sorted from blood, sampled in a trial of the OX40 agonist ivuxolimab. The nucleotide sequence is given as TGTGCCAGCAGCTTGGACAGGTGGAATCAGCCCCAGCATTTT. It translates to CASSLDRWNQPQHF.